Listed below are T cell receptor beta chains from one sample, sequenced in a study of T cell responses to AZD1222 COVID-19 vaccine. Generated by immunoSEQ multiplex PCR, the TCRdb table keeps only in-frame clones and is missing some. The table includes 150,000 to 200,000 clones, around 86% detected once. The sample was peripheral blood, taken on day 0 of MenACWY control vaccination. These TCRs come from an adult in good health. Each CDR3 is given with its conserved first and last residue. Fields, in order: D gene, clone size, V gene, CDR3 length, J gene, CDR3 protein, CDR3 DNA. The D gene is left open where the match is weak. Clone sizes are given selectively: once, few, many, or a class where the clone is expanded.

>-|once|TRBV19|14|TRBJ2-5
CASSRSNPQETQYF
TGTGCCAGTAGTCGGTCGAACCCCCAAGAGACCCAGTACTTC
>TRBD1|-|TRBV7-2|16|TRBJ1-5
CASSLEPGQGSQPQHF
TGTGCCAGCAGCTTGGAACCGGGACAGGGGAGCCAGCCCCAGCATTTT
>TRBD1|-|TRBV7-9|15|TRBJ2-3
CASSSGGTGADTQYF
TGTGCCAGCAGCTCAGGGGGGACAGGGGCAGATACGCAGTATTTT
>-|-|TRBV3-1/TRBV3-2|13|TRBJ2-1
CASSQKGGNEQFF
TGTGCCAGCAGCCAAAAGGGAGGTAATGAGCAGTTCTTC
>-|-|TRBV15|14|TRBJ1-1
CATSRDEGDLEAFF
TGTGCCACCAGCAGAGATGAGGGAGACCTTGAAGCTTTCTTT
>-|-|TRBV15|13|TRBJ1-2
CATSGDRIGGYTF
TGTGCCACCAGCGGCGACAGGATTGGTGGCTACACCTTC
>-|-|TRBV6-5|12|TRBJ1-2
CAAEGRGHGYTF
TGTGCCGCAGAGGGCAGGGGCCATGGCTACACCTTC
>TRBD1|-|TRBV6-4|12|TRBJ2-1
CASSPTGDIKLF
TGTGCCAGCAGTCCGACAGGGGACATTAAACTCTTC
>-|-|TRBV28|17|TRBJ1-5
CASSPSDSTYSNQPQHF
TGTGCCAGCAGCCCCAGCGACAGTACATATAGCAATCAGCCCCAGCATTTT
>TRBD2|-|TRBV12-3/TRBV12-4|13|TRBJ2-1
CASSNGLELEQFF
TGTGCCAGCAGTAACGGACTAGAGCTTGAGCAGTTCTTC
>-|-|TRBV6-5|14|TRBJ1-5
CASKGQGNTQPQHF
TGTGCCAGCAAGGGGCAGGGTAACACTCAGCCCCAGCATTTT
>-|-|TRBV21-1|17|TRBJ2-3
CASSNERSDRSTDTQYF
TGTGCCAGCAGCAATGAGAGGTCGGACAGAAGCACAGATACGCAGTATTTT
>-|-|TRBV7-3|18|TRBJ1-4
CASSLPRPTDATNEKLFF
TGTGCCAGCAGCTTACCCCGTCCGACTGATGCAACTAATGAAAAACTGTTTTTT
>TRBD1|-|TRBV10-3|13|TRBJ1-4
CAISQGAEKKLFF
TGTGCCATCAGTCAGGGGGCTGAGAAAAAACTGTTTTTT
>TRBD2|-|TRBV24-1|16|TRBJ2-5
CATSEGTSGGWETQYF
TGTGCCACCAGTGAGGGGACTAGCGGGGGCTGGGAGACCCAGTACTTC
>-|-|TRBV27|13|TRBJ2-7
CASSSFTGLEQYF
TGTGCCAGCAGTTCATTTACAGGGCTCGAGCAGTACTTC
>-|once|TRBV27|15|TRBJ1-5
CASSLSTSVNQPQHF
TGTGCCAGCAGTTTATCGACTTCGGTGAATCAGCCCCAGCATTTT
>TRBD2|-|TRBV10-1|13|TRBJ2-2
CASRGGNTGELFF
TGCGCCAGCCGGGGGGGGAACACCGGGGAGCTGTTTTTT
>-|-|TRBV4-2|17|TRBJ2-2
CASSPLEGRGPAGELFF
TGTGCCAGCAGCCCCCTTGAGGGTAGGGGTCCGGCCGGGGAGCTGTTTTTT
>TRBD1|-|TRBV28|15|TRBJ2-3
CASRDRDRGLDTQYF
TGTGCCAGCAGAGACCGGGACAGGGGGTTAGATACGCAGTATTTT
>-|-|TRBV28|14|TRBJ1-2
CASRRVSRGYGYTF
TGTGCCAGCCGACGGGTCTCCAGAGGCTATGGCTACACCTTC
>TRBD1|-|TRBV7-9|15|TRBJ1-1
CASSLGGTGGTEAFF
TGTGCCAGCAGCTTAGGTGGGACAGGGGGGACTGAAGCTTTCTTT
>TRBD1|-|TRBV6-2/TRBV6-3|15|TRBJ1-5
CASSPGQGANQPQHF
TGTGCCAGCAGCCCGGGACAGGGGGCAAATCAGCCCCAGCATTTT
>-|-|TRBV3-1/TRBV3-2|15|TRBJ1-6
CASSQGSGVSSPLHF
TGTGCCAGCAGCCAAGGCTCGGGAGTGAGTTCACCCCTCCACTTT
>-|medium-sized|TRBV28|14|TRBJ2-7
CASSLRGQGYEQYF
TGTGCCAGCAGTTTGAGGGGACAAGGCTACGAGCAGTACTTC
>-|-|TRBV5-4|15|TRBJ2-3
CASSLLGTSTDTQYF
TGTGCCAGCAGCTTGCTCGGCACGAGCACAGATACGCAGTATTTT
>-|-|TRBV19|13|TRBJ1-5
CASSPIEGQPQHF
TGTGCCAGTAGTCCGATAGAAGGTCAGCCCCAGCATTTT
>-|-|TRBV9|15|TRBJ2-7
CASSQMDTWSYEQYF
TGTGCCAGCAGCCAGATGGACACCTGGTCCTACGAGCAGTACTTC
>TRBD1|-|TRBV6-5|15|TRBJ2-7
CASRAGTGSTYEQYF
TGTGCCAGCAGGGCCGGGACAGGGTCCACGTACGAGCAGTACTTC
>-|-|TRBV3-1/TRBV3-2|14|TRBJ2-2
CASSPRAYTGELFF
TGTGCCAGCAGCCCCCGGGCTTACACCGGGGAGCTGTTTTTT
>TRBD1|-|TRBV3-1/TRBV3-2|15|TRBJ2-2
CASSRDRGKTGELFF
TGTGCCAGCAGCCGCGACAGGGGGAAGACCGGGGAGCTGTTTTTT
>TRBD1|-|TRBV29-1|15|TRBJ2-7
CSVESGQGGAYEQYF
TGCAGCGTTGAATCAGGACAGGGTGGGGCCTACGAGCAGTACTTC
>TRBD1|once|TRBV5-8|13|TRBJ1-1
CASRPPGGTEAFF
TGTGCCAGCAGACCCCCAGGGGGCACTGAAGCTTTCTTT
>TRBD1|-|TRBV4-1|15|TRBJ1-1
CASSTRQGLNTEAFF
TGCGCCAGCAGCACCCGACAGGGACTGAACACTGAAGCTTTCTTT